At least ten counts were recorded for the clone carrying this TCR beta chain. Its matching antigen is unknown. The data derive from a study of CD8 T cells in ankylosing spondylitis. General study points: Clones linked with disease were CD8+ and fairly uncommon in the peripheral blood. A motif in TCR beta, a set of under ten highly homologous variants, appeared characteristic of ankylosing spondylitis blood.

Quantitative 5'-RACE was performed with molecular barcodes, and it yielded the TCR beta libraries. Each CDR3 protein is one row after TCRdb ran MiXCR on the 5' RACE reads. The sample holds about 330,000 distinct CDR3 sequences; approximately 8.2% are singletons and the top ten take 13% to 15%. This CDR3 comprises 11 residues. V was cut by 6 bases and J by 6 bases, with 7 bases left in between. This chain connects TRBV12-3 or TRBV12-4 to TRBJ2-3, with unresolved D. This clonotype originated in a male donor with ankylosing spondylitis. Sequencing was performed on blood, either unsorted or a sorted T cell fraction (not recorded which). CDR3 sequence: CASSPLDTQYF. CDR3 DNA sequence: TGTGCCAGCAGCCCCCTTGATACGCAGTATTTT.